The 19 T cell receptor beta chains in this list originate from one sample, sequenced in a study of Graves' ophthalmopathy and Graves' hyperthyroidism. Amplification of TCR beta CDR3 regions used RNA transcripts. Second-round multiplex PCR came after first-round RT-PCR with HTBI primers. Via MiXCR, TCRdb re-called the multiplex PCR reads, giving one row per CDR3 protein. This repertoire shows approximately 500,000 distinct CDR3 sequences, roughly an eighth found once; its top ten account for 9.8%. The sequencing sample was made of blood. These receptors all stem from a woman younger than 45 with Graves' ophthalmopathy.

Concerning this clonotype itself: The CDR3 does not close with the conserved phenylalanine or tryptophan, likely indicating a read error. The genes are TRBV12-3 or TRBV12-4 and TRBJ2-2, with D possibly being TRBD2 (6 bases). The CDR3 sequence is 14 residues long. The V gene lost 6 bases and the J gene lost 7 bases, with 15 bases spanning the gap. Here the CDR3 DNA reads TGTGCCAGCAGCCTAGGGGCTAGCGTCGGGGAGCTGTTTTTG. This translates into CASSLGASVGELFL.

In this sample, this clonotype turned up a few times. The rearrangement links TRBV18 to TRBJ2-7, with 8 bases fitting TRBD2. The germline V gene encodes CDR1 KGHSH and CDR2 LQKENI. V gave up 0 bases and J gave up 5 bases; unmatched junction bases: 15. The CDR3 is 18 residues long. The CDR3 region is CASSPPKAGASLHHEQYF. CDR3 in DNA: TGTGCCAGCTCACCACCGAAAGCGGGGGCCTCCCTTCATCACGAGCAGTACTTC.

This clonotype has at least ten counts. The rearrangement uses TRBV12-3 or TRBV12-4 and TRBJ1-2; the match to TRBD1 covers 7 bases. The trim removed 6 bases at V and 8 bases at J, leaving 9 bases unmatched. The CDR3 loop spans 13 amino acids. The CDR3 bases are TGTGCCAGCAGACGTCGACAGGGCTGGGGCTACACCTTC. Protein sequence: CASRRRQGWGYTF.

This clonotype was observed at least ten times. The chain recombines TRBV7-9 with TRBJ1-1, with a possible D match to TRBD1 (6 bases). CDR3 size: 14 residues. Germline CDR1 SEHNR, CDR2 FQNEAQ (reference sequence). V lost 4 bases, J lost 4 bases, and 13 bases lay in between. The CDR3 bases are TGTGCCAGCAGCTCTTACAGGGAGAGCACTGAAGCTTTCTTT. It is translated as CASSSYRESTEAFF.

This clonotype was counted many times. The chain carries TRBV2 and TRBJ2-7; D is uncertain. There are 13 residues in the CDR3. The V gene's germline CDR1 is SNHLY and CDR2 FYNNEI. The CDR3 nucleotides read TGTGCGGCCGAATTGAGGAACTCCTACGAGCAGTACTTC. This gives the protein CAAELRNSYEQYF.

This clonotype was counted at least ten times. The V and J genes are TRBV28 and TRBJ2-4; D is possibly TRBD1 or TRBD2 (5 bases each). CDR3 length: 16 amino acids. V shed 3 bases and J shed 3 bases, with 15 bases lying between them. Germline CDR1 reads MDHEN; CDR2 reads SYDVKM. The CDR3 sequence: CASSLGPLSGKNIQYF. CDR3 sequence (DNA): TGTGCCAGCAGTTTGGGACCCTTGTCCGGCAAAAACATTCAGTACTTC. Looking up the rest from reference TRBV28 and TRBJ2-4 gives the full variable domain: DVKVTQSSRYLVKRTGEKVFLECVQDMDHENMFWYRQDPGLGLRLIYFSYDVKMKEKGDIPEGYSVSREKKERFSLILESASTNQTSMYLCASSLGPLSGKNIQYFGAGTRLSVL.

This clonotype showed up many times. V gene TRBV9 combines with J gene TRBJ1-1; weak D call: TRBD1 (6 bases). CDR1 is SGDLS, CDR2 YYNGEE, per germline. The V end lost 2 bases, the J end lost 1 base, and 9 bases lay between the germline ends. The CDR3 has 14 residues. The CDR3 DNA sequence: TGTGCCAGCAGCGTGAAGGACAGGAACACTGAAGCTTTCTTT. This encodes CASSVKDRNTEAFF.

Many counts were recorded for this clonotype. This chain links TRBV18 with TRBJ1-3; weak D call: TRBD1 (6 bases). Germline lookup yields CDR1 KGHSH and CDR2 LQKENI. This CDR3 contains 15 residues. Deletions cut 5 bases from V and 4 bases from J, with 15 bases between. This CDR3 reads CASSSRQVEGNTIYF. In DNA, the CDR3 is TGTGCCAGCTCATCCAGACAGGTTGAAGGAAACACCATATATTTT. The full variable domain, its missing parts supplied by reference TRBV18 and TRBJ1-3, is NAGVMQNPRHLVRRRGQEARLRCSPMKGHSHVYWYRQLPEEGLKFMVYLQKENIIDESGMPKERFSAEFPKEGPSILRIQQVVRGDSAAYFCASSSRQVEGNTIYFGEGSWLTVV.

This clonotype was recorded a few times. For the CDR3, the DNA is TGCAGCGTAGACCCCGGGACAGGGGACGAAAAACTGTTTTTT. Amino acid sequence: CSVDPGTGDEKLFF. This rearrangement joins TRBV29-1 to TRBJ1-4; 10 bases agree with TRBD1. In germline, CDR1 is SQVTM, CDR2 ANQGSEA. V lost 6 bases to trimming and J lost 8 bases; unmatched junction nucleotides: 9. This CDR3 is 14 amino acids long.

There are many counts of this clonotype. The chain has TRBV7-2 and TRBJ1-2, with 9 bases lining up with TRBD1. Germline lookup yields CDR1 SGHTA and CDR2 FQGNSA. Unmatched junction bases numbered 7, after V lost 2 bases and J lost 6 bases. The CDR3 sequence is 15 residues long. CDR3 DNA sequence: TGTGCCAGCAGCTTATCGACAGGGGGTGGGGATGGCTACACCTTC. Translated: CASSLSTGGGDGYTF.

In this sample, this clonotype turned up many times. The chain recombines TRBV4-1 with TRBJ2-5, with TRBD2 matching 10 bases. The CDR3 is made up of 18 amino acids. Germline V gives CDR1 MGHRA, CDR2 YSYEKL. V lost 3 bases to trimming and J lost 0 bases; unmatched junction nucleotides: 10. The CDR3, as DNA: TGCGCCAGCAGCCAGGAAAAAGCGGGGGGGATTCACCAAGAGACCCAGTACTTC. Translating it yields CASSQEKAGGIHQETQYF.

This clonotype has a count of ten or more. The rearrangement joins TRBV28 to TRBJ1-6, with D unresolved. CDR1 MDHEN and CDR2 SYDVKM come from the germline V gene. V lost 5 bases and J lost 9, with 23 bases in between. The CDR3 is 17 amino acids. In DNA form, the CDR3 reads TGTGCCAGCAGTCCCCCCCGGGTGATGGATGGATCTTCACCCCTCCACTTT. Translating it yields CASSPPRVMDGSSPLHF.

This clonotype was counted ten times or more. The V gene is TRBV15, the J gene TRBJ2-6, with D uncertain. V lost 3 bases to trimming and J lost 2 bases, with 8 bases between them. Germline V gives CDR1 LNHNV, CDR2 YYDKDF (reference sequence). The CDR3 totals 15 residues. CDR3 bases: TGTGCCACCAGCAGGGACGACACTGGGGCCAACGTCCTGACTTTC. Encoded protein: CATSRDDTGANVLTF.

This clonotype was seen ten or more times. V usage is TRBV12-3 or TRBV12-4 and J usage is TRBJ1-1, with D uncertain. This CDR3 spans 12 amino acids. The germline V and J ends were trimmed by 2 bases and 3 bases, with 4 bases remaining between them. This CDR3 reads CASSLMDTEAFF. The CDR3 DNA follows: TGTGCCAGCAGTTTAATGGACACTGAAGCTTTCTTT.

This clonotype was recorded many times. This chain uses TRBV2 with TRBJ1-5; 7 bases are shared with TRBD1. V lost 3 bases and J lost 9; bases outside the gene matches: 5. Germline lookup yields CDR1 SNHLY and CDR2 FYNNEI. The CDR3 covers 13 residues. CDR3 nucleotide sequence: TGTGCCAGCAGTGAGACAGGGAGAGGGCCCCAGCATTTT. This gives the protein CASSETGRGPQHF.

This clonotype appeared many times. This chain connects TRBV10-3 to TRBJ2-5; either TRBD1 or TRBD2 may supply D (6 bases each). Trimming removed 10 bases at V and 2 bases at J, with 17 bases between. The CDR3 runs 14 residues. Germline V gene sequence: CDR1 ENHRY, CDR2 SYGVKD. DNA of the CDR3: TGTGCCAGCGGGGCCGGGACACCTCAAGAGACCCAGTACTTC. Encoded protein: CASGAGTPQETQYF.

In regard to this clonotype: The junction departs from germline at one end; a sequencing error may be responsible. V and J are TRBV7-3 and TRBJ2-2, with D possibly matching TRBD1 (6 bases). Germline-derived CDR1 and CDR2 are SGHTA and FQGTGA. CDR3 length: 16 amino acids. CDR3 nucleotides: TGTGTCAGCACCGCAGGGGCTCCTATGAACACCGGGGAGCTGTTTTTT. Amino acid sequence: CVSTAGAPMNTGELFF.

The chain recombines TRBV20-1 with TRBJ1-4; D perhaps matches TRBD1 (5 bases). Germline-derived CDR1 and CDR2 are DFQATT and SNEGSKA (reference sequence). The CDR3 consists of 15 residues. Trimming pared 6 bases from V and 2 bases from J, leaving 16 bases between. This CDR3 reads CSAPRAGRTNEKLFF. CDR3 DNA sequence: TGCAGTGCCCCCCGAGCGGGGCGTACTAATGAAAAACTGTTTTTT.

This clonotype was picked up many times. V and J are TRBV28 and TRBJ1-3; TRBD1 aligns across 7 bases. The CDR3 contains 13 residues. J gave up 3 bases and V 6 bases, and 2 bases lay outside the gene matches. The germline gives CDR1 MDHEN, CDR2 SYDVKM. The CDR3 DNA reads TGTGCCAGCAGGACAGGGTATGGAAACACCATATATTTT. Translated: CASRTGYGNTIYF.